Listed here is a single T cell receptor (beta chain). Germline assignment: CDR1 SEHNR and CDR2 FQNEAQ (reference sequence). V shed 6 bases and J 6 bases; nucleotides not matched to a gene: 6. This CDR3 region has 14 residues. This table comes from immunoSEQ multiplex PCR, and its TCRdb copy is limited to in-frame clones, with some not included. Of about 74,000 clones in the sample, about 93% were seen once. The sample belongs to a study of OX40 agonist ivuxolimab in advanced cancers. The chain has TRBV7-9 and TRBJ1-4; 8 positions agree with TRBD1. This material consisted of CD4+ or CD8+ T cells sorted from blood, taken in a trial of the OX40 agonist ivuxolimab. This receptor was taken from an adult with an advanced solid tumor such as melanoma, head and neck, liver or kidney cancer. CDR3 sequence: CASRLDREYEKLFF. The CDR3 DNA reads as TGTGCCAGCAGGTTGGACAGGGAATATGAAAAACTGTTTTTT. The whole variable domain, filled in from reference TRBV7-9 and TRBJ1-4, reads DTGVSQNPRHKITKRGQNVTFRCDPISEHNRLYWYRQTLGQGPEFLTYFQNEAQLEKSRLLSDRFSAERPKGSFSTLEIQRTEQGDSAMYLCASRLDREYEKLFFGSGTQLSVL.